This record looks at one T cell receptor (beta chain) sequence and its context. The source of the sample is a study of PD-L1 blockade in urothelial cancer. V shed 4 bases and J shed 4 bases, with 10 bases lying between them. CDR1 is MNHEY, CDR2 SMNVEV, per germline (reference sequence). The CDR3 totals 13 residues. The diagnosis in patients was locally advanced or metastatic urothelial carcinoma. Synthetic analogs of TCR templates were spiked into every PCR. Produced via immunoSEQ multiplex PCR; TCRdb's table is partial and in-frame only. The data contain roughly 90,000 clones, 85% to 95% of them seen just once; the ten biggest clones take up roughly 10%.

The sequencing here drew on PBMCs, taken around atezolizumab (anti-PD-L1) treatment. The chain recombines TRBV27 with TRBJ1-2, with D tentatively TRBD1 (6 bases). The clonotype comes from a man aged 55 to 70 with urothelial cancer. This CDR3 reads CASSSGQRYGYTF. DNA of the CDR3: TGTGCCAGCAGTTCCGGACAGCGCTATGGCTACACCTTC.